This T cell receptor beta chain was profiled in a study of chemoradiotherapy in HPV16-positive cancers. The overall study: A couple of HPV16-positive patients' cells yielded candidate HPV-specific clones and common motifs. General study points: During treatment, candidate HPV-specific clones and E7-related motifs expanded in tumor.

The CDR3 loop spans 14 amino acids. CDR1 SGHDN and CDR2 FVKESK come from the germline V gene. As concerns this clone: Its antigen remains unidentified.

Here immunoSEQ multiplex PCR was the method, and the copy in TCRdb shows in-frame clones only, minus some. The sample shows roughly 800 clones, over 75% of them seen only once. This sequence originates from a human donor with HPV-associated anogenital cancer. Sequencing was performed on tumor tissue, taken from a patient who underwent chemoradiotherapy. This sequence joins TRBV14 and TRBJ2-5; 8 bases are shared with TRBD1. The tail of the sequence fits TRBJ2-7 better, so the J call may be wrong. As DNA, the CDR3 is TGTGCCAGCAGCCCGCGGACAGGGTCCTACGAGCAGTACTTC. This encodes CASSPRTGSYEQYF.